This T cell receptor (beta chain) was observed in a study of blood T cell repertoires in COVID-19. Study summary: Sample material is recorded as cDNA or gDNA derived from T cells, B-cell-depleted T cells, or PBMCs.

Enrollment of patients from Seattle took place during active infection, with longitudinal follow-up. Authors' analysis steps: Nucleated cell number was recorded as an estimate derived from reference gene primer amplification. Data came from immunoSEQ multiplex PCR; TCRdb stores just in-frame clones and leaves some out. The D gene and trimming were derived from the DNA, and the V and J assignments and clone size from that table. The sample has over 150,000 clones; around 84% are singletons. V was shortened by 5 bases and J by 1 base, with 8 bases between the two germline ends. Per the germline V gene, CDR1 is MNHEY and CDR2 is SVGEGT. The CDR3 loop spans 13 amino acids.

The sequence was collected from a man between 60 and 75 years old with COVID-19, enrolled during active disease. Sequences were obtained from peripheral blood. The V call is TRBV6-2 or TRBV6-3, the J call TRBJ1-1, with TRBD1 as a possible D gene (5 bases). The CDR3 is CASSGHTNTEAFF. CDR3 nucleotide sequence: TGTGCCAGCAGTGGACATACGAACACTGAAGCTTTCTTT.